This T cell receptor (beta chain) was sequenced during a study of cytomegalovirus exposure and HLA in healthy donors. Study-level results: One variant, a missense change in DCLRE1C, was linked in a later analysis to TCR beta V- and J-gene trimming.

Germline CDR1 SGHRS, CDR2 YFSETQ. The CDR3 is made up of 17 amino acids. V was trimmed by 3 bases and J by 0 bases, leaving 17 bases between them. The primer mix had 60 Vbeta and 13 Jbeta primers. Profiled with immunoSEQ multiplex PCR; TCRdb holds only in-frame clones, not every one. The table shows about 160,000 clones, with around 78% occurring only once. A word on this clone: The target antigen is unknown.

Sampled while nominally healthy, donors likely had unrecorded immune exposures. The chain couples TRBV5-1 to TRBJ2-3; possible D gene TRBD1, 7 bases. The sequenced sample consisted of PBMCs. The TCR sequence derives from a woman aged 40-49 years in good health and CMV-seronegative. The CDR3 coding sequence is TGCGCCAGCAGCTCGGGGCAGGGGGGTACTAGCACAGATACGCAGTATTTT. Its protein is CASSSGQGGTSTDTQYF.